A selection of T cell receptor beta chains follows, all from one sample in a study of blood T cell repertoires in COVID-19. Profiling relied on immunoSEQ multiplex PCR, and the TCRdb table lists in-frame clones only, not all of them. The sample yields fewer than 400,000 clones, roughly 89% seen once. The specimen sequenced was PBMCs or T cells enriched from blood (not recorded which). Receptors were obtained from a woman between 50 and 59 years old who had recovered from COVID-19. CDR3s include the opening cysteine and the closing phenylalanine or tryptophan. D genes are given only for firm matches. Some rows have no size entry. The others give once, few or many, or a class for an expanded clone.

.	TRBV4-2	.	TRBJ2-6	CASSQGGQPQRANVLTF	TGTGCCAGCAGCCAGGGGGGGCAGCCTCAAAGGGCCAACGTCCTGACTTTC
.	TRBV6-4	.	TRBJ2-2	CASTPNRANTGELFF	TGTGCCAGCACCCCGAACAGGGCGAACACCGGGGAGCTGTTTTTT
.	TRBV19	.	TRBJ1-5	CASSSGQSSNQPQHF	TGTGCCAGTAGCTCCGGACAATCCAGCAATCAGCCCCAGCATTTT
.	TRBV7-2	TRBD2	TRBJ2-7	CASSFGRGGDEQYF	TGTGCCAGCAGCTTTGGTCGGGGAGGGGACGAGCAGTACTTC
.	TRBV4-3	.	TRBJ1-1	CASSSTPSVSEAFF	TGCGCCAGCAGCTCGACTCCTAGCGTTAGTGAAGCTTTCTTT
.	TRBV4-1	.	TRBJ2-5	CASSQYGGETQYF	TGCGCCAGCAGCCAATACGGCGGGGAGACCCAGTACTTC
.	TRBV15	.	TRBJ2-7	CATSREVSGSDEQYF	TGTGCCACCAGCAGAGAGGTGTCAGGGTCTGACGAGCAGTACTTC
once	TRBV3-1/TRBV3-2	.	TRBJ2-7	CASSQDGRGHIDEQYF	TGTGCCAGCAGCCAAGATGGACGGGGACACATCGACGAGCAGTACTTC
.	TRBV25-1	TRBD1	TRBJ2-7	CASSETGGSIRGAEQYF	TGTGCCAGCAGTGAAACAGGGGGCTCTATAAGGGGCGCCGAGCAGTACTTC
.	TRBV27	.	TRBJ1-2	CASSLSPGGRGYTF	TGTGCCAGCAGCCTATCTCCGGGGGGCCGCGGCTACACCTTC
.	TRBV27	.	TRBJ1-1	CASSYTSVGVNTEAFF	TGTGCCAGCAGCTATACGAGTGTCGGGGTGAACACTGAAGCTTTCTTT
few	TRBV5-1	TRBD1	TRBJ2-7	CASSRGLNEQYF	TGCGCCAGCAGTAGGGGGCTGAACGAGCAGTACTTC
.	TRBV6-2/TRBV6-3	.	TRBJ1-5	CASSYLPSGNQPQHF	TGTGCCAGCAGTTACTTGCCCTCGGGGAATCAGCCCCAGCATTTT
.	TRBV11-3	.	TRBJ1-6	CASSLVPRGAREPLHF	TGTGCCAGCAGCTTAGTGCCCCGGGGGGCGCGGGAACCCCTCCACTTT
.	TRBV9	.	TRBJ2-3	CASSVPGADTQYF	TGTGCCAGCAGCGTACCGGGGGCAGATACGCAGTATTTT
.	TRBV30	.	TRBJ1-2	CAWSRLNGYTF	TGTGCCTGGAGTAGACTCAATGGCTACACCTTC